The entry below gives a single T cell receptor (beta chain) sequence along with its context. The data stem from a study of blood T cell repertoires in COVID-19. Study in general: PBMCs, B-cell-depleted T cells, or T cells provided the cDNA or gDNA that made up the material.

Trimming stripped 0 bases from V and 9 bases from J, with 18 bases between. CDR1 and CDR2 from the germline V gene are LNHDA and SQIVND (reference sequence). CDR3 length: 16 amino acids. Per the original data handling: The authors estimated nucleated cell counts from reference gene primer amplification. Generated by immunoSEQ multiplex PCR, the TCRdb table keeps only in-frame clones and is missing some. That table gives V, J and clone size, and the DNA gave D and trimming. The sample holds about 160,000 clones; around four fifths are singletons and the top ten take roughly 3.5%. The V gene is TRBV19, the J gene TRBJ2-1; a possible D gene is TRBD2 (6 bases). The sequence came from a woman of 80 years or more with acute or convalescent COVID-19. Source material: peripheral blood. The CDR3 region is CASSIDHRGSSFEQFF. CDR3 nucleotide sequence: TGTGCCAGTAGTATAGACCACCGGGGGAGTTCCTTTGAGCAGTTCTTC.